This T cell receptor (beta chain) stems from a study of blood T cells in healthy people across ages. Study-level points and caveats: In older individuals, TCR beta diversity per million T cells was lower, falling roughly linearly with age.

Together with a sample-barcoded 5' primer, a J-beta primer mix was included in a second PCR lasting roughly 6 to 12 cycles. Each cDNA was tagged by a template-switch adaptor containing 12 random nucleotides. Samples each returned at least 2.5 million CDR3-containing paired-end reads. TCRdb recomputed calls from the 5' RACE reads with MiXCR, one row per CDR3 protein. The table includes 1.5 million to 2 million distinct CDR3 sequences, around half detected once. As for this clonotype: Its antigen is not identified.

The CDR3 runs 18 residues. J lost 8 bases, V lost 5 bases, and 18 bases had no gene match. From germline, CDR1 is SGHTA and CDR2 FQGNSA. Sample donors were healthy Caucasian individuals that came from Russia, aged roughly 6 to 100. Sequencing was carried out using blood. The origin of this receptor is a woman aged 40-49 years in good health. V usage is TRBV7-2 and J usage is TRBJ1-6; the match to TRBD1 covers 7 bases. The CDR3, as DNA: TGTGCCAGCAGCGGAGGCCGTGAGACAGGGTTCGGCTATTCACCCCTCCACTTT. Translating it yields CASSGGRETGFGYSPLHF.